This entry is about one T cell receptor (beta chain). The sample comes from a study of OX40 agonist ivuxolimab in advanced cancers. Study information: Six ivuxolimab dose levels, 0.01 to 10 mg/kg, were given intravenously every 2 weeks.

Clones were read by immunoSEQ multiplex PCR, and TCRdb kept only the in-frame ones, dropping some. Here the sample spans about 60,000 clones, roughly 90% being singletons. Sequenced material: CD4+ or CD8+ T cells sorted from blood, taken in a trial of the OX40 agonist ivuxolimab. This clonotype was obtained from an adult with an advanced solid tumor such as melanoma, head and neck, liver or kidney cancer.

The CDR3 loop reads CASSVERTDTQYF. The CDR3 nucleotides are TGTGCCAGCAGTGTTGAGAGGACAGATACGCAGTATTTT. The chain has TRBV6-1 and TRBJ2-3; D ambiguous. The germline V and J ends were trimmed by 4 bases and 3 bases, with 8 bases remaining between them. CDR3 size: 13 residues. The germline V gene encodes CDR1 MNHNS and CDR2 SASEGT.